This is a list of T cell receptor beta chains from one sample in a study of shared clonotypes between healthy human individuals. Sequenced by immunoSEQ multiplex PCR; TCRdb stores in-frame clones only, minus some. The sample shows roughly 2.6 million clones, just over 90% of them seen only once. The sample taken for sequencing was naive CD4+ T cells sorted from blood. The receptors stem from a young man in good health. CDR3s include the opening cysteine and the closing phenylalanine or tryptophan. The order of the fields is J gene, clone size, V gene, D gene, CDR3 protein, CDR3 DNA. D genes are given only for firm matches. Not all rows give a size; the values are once, few, many and, for expanded clones, a class.

J gene: TRBJ1-1; clone size: .; V gene: TRBV6-5; D gene: .; CDR3 protein: CASSPSGGMNTEAFF; CDR3 DNA: TGTGCCAGCAGTCCGAGCGGGGGGATGAACACTGAAGCTTTCTTT
J gene: TRBJ2-1; clone size: .; V gene: TRBV5-1; D gene: TRBD2; CDR3 protein: CASSLAVGGSSEQFF; CDR3 DNA: TGCGCCAGCAGCTTGGCCGTCGGGGGGTCTAGTGAGCAGTTCTTC
J gene: TRBJ2-7; clone size: .; V gene: TRBV19; D gene: TRBD2; CDR3 protein: CASSIRGGRVYEQYF; CDR3 DNA: TGTGCCAGTAGTATTAGAGGCGGGAGGGTCTACGAGCAGTACTTC
J gene: TRBJ2-2; clone size: .; V gene: TRBV5-4; D gene: .; CDR3 protein: CASSLPGTGTGELFF; CDR3 DNA: TGTGCCAGCAGCTTGCCGGGAACGGGCACCGGGGAGCTGTTTTTT
J gene: TRBJ2-1; clone size: .; V gene: TRBV7-9; D gene: .; CDR3 protein: CASSLKGDKSSYNEQFF; CDR3 DNA: TGTGCCAGCAGCTTAAAAGGCGACAAGAGCTCCTACAATGAGCAGTTCTTC
J gene: TRBJ1-4; clone size: .; V gene: TRBV18; D gene: TRBD1; CDR3 protein: CASSPGQGEEKLFF; CDR3 DNA: TGTGCCAGCTCACCGGGACAGGGGGAAGAAAAACTGTTTTTT
J gene: TRBJ1-3; clone size: .; V gene: TRBV4-3; D gene: .; CDR3 protein: CASSQDYLLGRVGNAIYF; CDR3 DNA: TGCGCCAGCAGCCAAGATTATCTTCTTGGCAGGGTGGGAAACGCCATATATTTT
J gene: TRBJ2-1; clone size: few; V gene: TRBV7-8; D gene: .; CDR3 protein: CASSFSNEQFF; CDR3 DNA: TGTGCCAGCAGCTTTAGCAATGAGCAGTTCTTC
J gene: TRBJ2-7; clone size: .; V gene: TRBV7-7; D gene: .; CDR3 protein: CASSLQFGSSYEQYF; CDR3 DNA: TGTGCTAGCAGCTTACAGTTCGGGAGCTCCTACGAGCAGTACTTC
J gene: TRBJ1-1; clone size: .; V gene: TRBV5-4; D gene: .; CDR3 protein: CASSASIDRMNTEAFF; CDR3 DNA: TGTGCCAGCAGCGCCTCTATTGACCGAATGAACACTGAAGCTTTCTTT
J gene: TRBJ2-3; clone size: .; V gene: TRBV10-3; D gene: .; CDR3 protein: CAISATLLSTDTQYF; CDR3 DNA: TGTGCCATCAGTGCGACTCTACTCAGCACAGATACGCAGTATTTT
J gene: TRBJ2-3; clone size: .; V gene: TRBV10-3; D gene: .; CDR3 protein: CAISIREAQYF; CDR3 DNA: TGTGCCATCTCGATCCGTGAGGCGCAGTATTTT
J gene: TRBJ2-1; clone size: once; V gene: TRBV25-1; D gene: .; CDR3 protein: CASSEPGTYNEQFF; CDR3 DNA: TGTGCCAGCAGTGAACCAGGGACCTACAATGAGCAGTTCTTC
J gene: TRBJ2-1; clone size: .; V gene: TRBV27; D gene: .; CDR3 protein: CASSFTTGEQFF; CDR3 DNA: TGTGCCAGCAGTTTCACTACAGGGGAGCAGTTCTTC
J gene: TRBJ2-7; clone size: .; V gene: TRBV6-6; D gene: TRBD1; CDR3 protein: CASSSHETGRYEQYF; CDR3 DNA: TGTGCCAGCAGTTCCCATGAGACAGGGCGATACGAGCAGTACTTC
J gene: TRBJ2-1; clone size: .; V gene: TRBV11-1; D gene: .; CDR3 protein: CASSHRVGEQFF; CDR3 DNA: TGTGCCAGCAGCCACAGGGTTGGTGAGCAGTTCTTC
J gene: TRBJ1-5; clone size: .; V gene: TRBV27; D gene: .; CDR3 protein: CASSFEGRGNQPQHF; CDR3 DNA: TGTGCCAGCAGTTTTGAGGGGCGGGGCAATCAGCCCCAGCATTTT
J gene: TRBJ1-1; clone size: .; V gene: TRBV7-3; D gene: .; CDR3 protein: CASSLDGTEAFF; CDR3 DNA: TGTGCCAGCAGCTTAGATGGCACTGAAGCTTTCTTT
J gene: TRBJ2-7; clone size: .; V gene: TRBV29-1; D gene: TRBD1; CDR3 protein: CSVELGDSPYEQYF; CDR3 DNA: TGCAGCGTTGAACTCGGGGACAGTCCATACGAGCAGTACTTC
J gene: TRBJ1-1; clone size: .; V gene: TRBV5-4; D gene: .; CDR3 protein: CASSLSLDGEAFF; CDR3 DNA: TGTGCCAGCAGCTTAAGCCTAGATGGTGAAGCTTTCTTT
J gene: TRBJ1-4; clone size: .; V gene: TRBV6-6; D gene: .; CDR3 protein: CASSPTMSKEKLFF; CDR3 DNA: TGTGCCAGCTCCCCGACCATGTCAAAAGAAAAACTGTTTTTT
J gene: TRBJ2-1; clone size: .; V gene: TRBV7-8; D gene: .; CDR3 protein: CASTPEQRGGFNEQFF; CDR3 DNA: TGTGCCAGCACCCCGGAGCAGAGAGGGGGGTTCAATGAGCAGTTCTTC
J gene: TRBJ2-1; clone size: .; V gene: TRBV5-1; D gene: TRBD2; CDR3 protein: CASSLEVAGYNEQFF; CDR3 DNA: TGCGCCAGCAGCTTGGAAGTAGCGGGGTACAATGAGCAGTTCTTC
J gene: TRBJ2-7; clone size: .; V gene: TRBV5-6; D gene: TRBD2; CDR3 protein: CASSPAPGTSASYEQYF; CDR3 DNA: TGTGCCAGCAGCCCCGCCCCCGGGACTAGCGCTTCTTACGAGCAGTACTTC
J gene: TRBJ1-1; clone size: .; V gene: TRBV5-1; D gene: .; CDR3 protein: CASSLVPGPNTEAFF; CDR3 DNA: TGCGCCAGCAGCTTGGTTCCAGGGCCCAACACTGAAGCTTTCTTT
J gene: TRBJ1-5; clone size: once; V gene: TRBV27; D gene: TRBD1; CDR3 protein: CASSPGQESQPQHF; CDR3 DNA: TGTGCCAGCAGTCCGGGACAGGAAAGTCAGCCCCAGCATTTT
J gene: TRBJ2-5; clone size: .; V gene: TRBV5-4; D gene: .; CDR3 protein: CASSATFETQYF; CDR3 DNA: TGTGCCAGCAGCGCCACCTTCGAGACCCAGTACTTC
J gene: TRBJ2-4; clone size: .; V gene: TRBV23-1; D gene: .; CDR3 protein: CASLGGLGPPKNIQYF; CDR3 DNA: TGCGCCAGCCTAGGGGGGTTAGGGCCGCCCAAAAACATTCAGTACTTC
J gene: TRBJ2-3; clone size: .; V gene: TRBV18; D gene: .; CDR3 protein: CASSPGLTTDTQYF; CDR3 DNA: TGTGCCAGCTCGCCGGGACTTACCACAGATACGCAGTATTTT
J gene: TRBJ1-1; clone size: .; V gene: TRBV10-3; D gene: TRBD1; CDR3 protein: CAISETAGGVGEAFF; CDR3 DNA: TGTGCCATCAGTGAGACGGCAGGGGGGGTCGGTGAAGCTTTCTTT
J gene: TRBJ2-1; clone size: .; V gene: TRBV7-6; D gene: .; CDR3 protein: CASSSRVELPFF; CDR3 DNA: TGTGCCAGCAGCTCCCGGGTGGAGCTTCCGTTCTTC
J gene: TRBJ1-2; clone size: once; V gene: TRBV5-1; D gene: TRBD1; CDR3 protein: CASSPGQGEYGYTF; CDR3 DNA: TGCGCCAGCAGCCCGGGACAGGGAGAGTATGGCTACACCTTC
J gene: TRBJ2-3; clone size: .; V gene: TRBV5-6; D gene: TRBD1; CDR3 protein: CASSRTGKIDTQYF; CDR3 DNA: TGTGCCAGCAGCCGGACAGGAAAAATAGATACGCAGTATTTT
J gene: TRBJ2-7; clone size: .; V gene: TRBV2; D gene: TRBD1; CDR3 protein: CASSRQGSYEQYF; CDR3 DNA: TGTGCCAGCAGTAGACAGGGTTCCTACGAGCAGTACTTC
J gene: TRBJ1-6; clone size: .; V gene: TRBV6-5; D gene: TRBD1; CDR3 protein: CASNPTGFISPLHF; CDR3 DNA: TGTGCCAGCAACCCGACAGGGTTTATTTCACCCCTCCACTTT
J gene: TRBJ2-7; clone size: .; V gene: TRBV7-2; D gene: TRBD1; CDR3 protein: CASSLRTGGLEQYF; CDR3 DNA: TGTGCCAGCAGCTTAAGGACAGGGGGCTTAGAGCAGTACTTC
J gene: TRBJ1-5; clone size: .; V gene: TRBV7-2; D gene: .; CDR3 protein: CASSLKGDQPQHF; CDR3 DNA: TGTGCCAGCAGCTTAAAGGGTGATCAGCCCCAGCATTTT
J gene: TRBJ1-2; clone size: .; V gene: TRBV27; D gene: .; CDR3 protein: CASSSLQGANYGYTF; CDR3 DNA: TGTGCCAGCAGTTCGCTACAGGGAGCTAACTATGGCTACACCTTC
J gene: TRBJ1-1; clone size: .; V gene: TRBV28; D gene: .; CDR3 protein: CASSLALVVTEAFF; CDR3 DNA: TGTGCCAGCAGCCTAGCCTTGGTTGTAACTGAAGCTTTCTTT
J gene: TRBJ1-5; clone size: once; V gene: TRBV11-2; D gene: .; CDR3 protein: CASSRTDNQPQHF; CDR3 DNA: TGTGCCAGCAGCCGGACAGACAATCAGCCCCAGCATTTT
J gene: TRBJ1-1; clone size: .; V gene: TRBV19; D gene: .; CDR3 protein: CATTPRLDTEAFF; CDR3 DNA: TGTGCCACCACACCCCGGCTAGACACTGAAGCTTTCTTT
J gene: TRBJ1-1; clone size: .; V gene: TRBV5-1; D gene: .; CDR3 protein: CASSTGQINTEAFF; CDR3 DNA: TGCGCCAGCAGCACCGGACAGATAAACACTGAAGCTTTCTTT
J gene: TRBJ2-3; clone size: .; V gene: TRBV6-7; D gene: .; CDR3 protein: CASSYSKRHSKTDTQYF; CDR3 DNA: TGTGCCAGCAGTTACTCGAAACGTCATTCAAAAACAGATACGCAGTATTTT
J gene: TRBJ2-7; clone size: .; V gene: TRBV5-4; D gene: TRBD2; CDR3 protein: CASSLGGSISYEQYF; CDR3 DNA: TGTGCCAGCAGCTTGGGCGGGAGCATCTCCTACGAGCAGTACTTC
J gene: TRBJ2-1; clone size: .; V gene: TRBV4-1; D gene: .; CDR3 protein: CASSQARTAADYNEQFF; CDR3 DNA: TGCGCCAGCAGCCAAGCGCGGACGGCAGCCGATTACAATGAGCAGTTCTTC